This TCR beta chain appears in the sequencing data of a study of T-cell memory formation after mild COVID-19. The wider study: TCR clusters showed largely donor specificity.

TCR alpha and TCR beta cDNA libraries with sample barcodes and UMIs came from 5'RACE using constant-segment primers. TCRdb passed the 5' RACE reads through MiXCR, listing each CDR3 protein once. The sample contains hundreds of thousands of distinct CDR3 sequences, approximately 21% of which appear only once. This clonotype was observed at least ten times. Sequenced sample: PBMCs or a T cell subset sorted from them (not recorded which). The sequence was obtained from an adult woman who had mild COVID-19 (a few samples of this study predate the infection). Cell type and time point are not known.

Written as DNA, the CDR3 is TGCAGTGCTATGGGCGGACTAGCGGGACCGATCTCCTACAATGAGCAGTTCTTC. Its translation is CSAMGGLAGPISYNEQFF. The chain has TRBV20-1 and TRBJ2-1; 12 bases map to TRBD2. Germline CDR1 and CDR2: DFQATT and SNEGSKA (reference sequence). Trimming cost V 4 bases and J 0 bases; bases outside gene matches: 10. This CDR3 spans 18 amino acids.